This entry lists 20 T cell receptor beta chains sequenced from one sample in a study of blood T cell repertoires in COVID-19. TCRdb's table, derived via immunoSEQ multiplex PCR, lists solely in-frame clones and lacks some. Counted here are fewer than 200,000 clones, 80% to 90% occurring once; the ten biggest clones make up more than 10%. The source material was peripheral blood. Receptor source: a woman older than 75 with COVID-19, enrolled during active disease.

J is TRBJ1-1 and V is TRBV7-6, with TRBD1 matching 9 bases. This CDR3 region has 15 residues. Germline CDR1 and CDR2: SGHVS and FNYEAQ. The ends lost 3 bases at V and 2 bases at J; junction bases unmatched: 4. CDR3 bases: TGTGCCAGCAGCTTGACAGGGGGGCCCAACACTGAAGCTTTCTTT. Protein product: CASSLTGGPNTEAFF.

This chain joins TRBV5-4 and TRBJ2-7, with a tentative D call TRBD2 (5 bases). Germline V gene sequence: CDR1 SGHNT, CDR2 YYREEE (reference sequence). Trimming cost V 4 bases and J 0 bases, with 14 bases left between them. This CDR3 has 15 amino acids. The CDR3 region has the DNA TGTGCCAGCAGCCCTGGTACGGCGGGCTCCTACGAGCAGTACTTC. This sequence encodes CASSPGTAGSYEQYF.

The chain joins TRBV5-8 to TRBJ2-1, with 7 bases identical to TRBD2. This CDR3 has 14 residues. V dropped 9 bases and J dropped 3; count of bases not matched to a gene: 9. Germline-derived CDR1 and CDR2 are SGHTS and YDEGEE. The CDR3 DNA reads as TGTGCCATCGATGACCGGGACTACTACAATGAGCAGTTCTTC. It encodes CAIDDRDYYNEQFF.

V gene TRBV3-1 (or the pseudogene TRBV3-2) combines with J gene TRBJ2-7, with D possibly matching TRBD1 (6 bases). The V gene lost 4 bases and the J gene lost 3 bases, with 10 bases spanning the gap. From germline, CDR1 is LGHDT and CDR2 YNNKEL (reference sequence). This CDR3 comprises 13 residues. The CDR3 loop reads CASSPLTGYEQYF. CDR3 nucleotide sequence: TGTGCCAGCAGCCCATTGACAGGCTACGAGCAGTACTTC.

This clone was seen just once. This chain joins TRBV9 and TRBJ1-2; 7 nucleotides match TRBD1. V was clipped by 3 bases and J by 4 bases; unmatched bases: 6. Germline CDR1 is SGDLS and CDR2 is YYNGEE. This CDR3 spans 14 amino acids. CDR3 protein: CASSGTTGFYGYTF. DNA for the CDR3: TGTGCCAGCAGCGGCACGACAGGGTTCTATGGCTACACCTTC.

This chain connects TRBV10-3 to TRBJ1-4; TRBD1 is a possible D gene (5 bases). V dropped 4 bases and J dropped 7 bases, with 13 bases sitting between them. The CDR3 extends over 14 amino acids. Germline CDR1 and CDR2: ENHRY and SYGVKD. The CDR3 loop reads CAISGEGVAEKLFF. Written as DNA, the CDR3 is TGTGCCATCAGTGGAGAAGGGGTGGCTGAAAAACTGTTTTTT.

This chain connects TRBV6-5 to TRBJ1-1, with TRBD1 matching 7 bases. Germline CDR1 MNHEY, CDR2 SVGAGI. Germline trimming cut 6 bases from V and 5 bases from J; bases unmatched to any gene: 9. The CDR3 consists of 14 residues. CDR3 bases: TGTGCCAGCAGCCCCGACAGGGAATGGACTGAAGCTTTCTTT. Amino acids: CASSPDREWTEAFF.

The genes are TRBV12-3 or TRBV12-4 and TRBJ2-7, with TRBD1 as a possible D gene (6 bases). Deletions cut 5 bases from V and 1 base from J, with 9 bases between. The CDR3 has 13 amino acids. DNA of the CDR3: TGTGCCAGCAGTACCGGACAGTCCTACGAGCAGTACTTC. Translation gives CASSTGQSYEQYF.

The chain links TRBV7-9 to TRBJ1-1; 7 nucleotides agree with TRBD1. The junction had 3 bases not matched to a gene; V was cut back by 2 bases and J by 3 bases. CDR1 is SEHNR and CDR2 is FQNEAQ in the germline V gene (reference sequence). This CDR3 is 14 amino acids long. The CDR3 sequence: CASSLQGGYTEAFF. CDR3 sequence (DNA): TGTGCCAGCAGCTTACAGGGGGGATACACTGAAGCTTTCTTT.

J is TRBJ2-5 and V is TRBV6-5, with D perhaps TRBD2 (6 bases). CDR1 is MNHEY and CDR2 is SVGAGI in the germline V gene. CDR3 length equals 16 residues. Trimming took off 4 bases at V and 2 bases at J, with 17 bases between the two ends. The CDR3: CASSFRVGTLQETQYF. DNA for the CDR3: TGTGCCAGCAGTTTCCGCGTCGGGACTTTACAAGAGACCCAGTACTTC.

The V gene is TRBV11-2, the J gene TRBJ2-7; 9 positions match TRBD2. Unmatched junction bases numbered 14, after V lost 5 bases and J lost 6 bases. This CDR3 contains 16 residues. Germline V CDR1 and CDR2: SGHAT, FQNNGV. The CDR3 is CASSGPLAGVASEQYF. CDR3 nucleotide sequence: TGTGCCAGCAGCGGACCGTTAGCGGGAGTAGCGAGCGAGCAGTACTTC.

The chain has TRBV7-9 and TRBJ2-5; D is possibly TRBD2 (6 bases). This CDR3 has 17 residues. V gave up 5 bases and J gave up 4 bases, with 23 bases separating them. Germline values: CDR1 SEHNR, CDR2 FQNEAQ (reference sequence). CDR3 sequence (DNA): TGTGCCAGCAGCCCCCGGGGGACCACCGGAGGGATAGAGACCCAGTACTTC. Translation gives CASSPRGTTGGIETQYF.

The chain uses TRBV4-3 and TRBJ2-1; unclear D gene. This CDR3 spans 13 amino acids. Germline assignment: CDR1 LGHNA and CDR2 YSLEER. Trimming cost V 0 bases and J 8 bases, with 8 bases left between them. The CDR3 here is CASSQDLRDEQFF. CDR3 nucleotide sequence: TGCGCCAGCAGCCAAGATCTGCGCGATGAGCAGTTCTTC.

The V and J genes are TRBV3-1 (or the pseudogene TRBV3-2) and TRBJ1-2; D unresolved. V lost 2 bases, J lost 4 bases, and 26 bases lay in between. Germline V lookup: CDR1 LGHDT, CDR2 YNNKEL (reference sequence). The CDR3 extends over 19 amino acids. CDR3 coding DNA: TGTGCCAGCAGCCAAAGAAATACCTTCGGTGGAGGCGACTTCTATGGCTACACCTTC. Residues: CASSQRNTFGGGDFYGYTF.

The chain uses TRBV9 and TRBJ1-3; 9 bases are a match to TRBD1. This CDR3 is built from 16 residues. Germline CDR1 is SGDLS and CDR2 is YYNGEE. V lost 0 bases to trimming and J lost 2 bases; unmatched junction nucleotides: 3. CDR3 nucleotides: TGTGCCAGCAGCGTAGGAGGGACAGGGCCTGGAAACACCATATATTTT. It encodes CASSVGGTGPGNTIYF.

The chain employs TRBV27 and TRBJ1-1; TRBD1 agrees at 7 bases. Germline V CDR1 and CDR2: MNHEY, SMNVEV (reference sequence). V lost 6 bases to trimming and J lost 3 bases; unmatched junction nucleotides: 7. The CDR3 consists of 14 residues. CDR3 sequence: CASRQDRPYTEAFF. The CDR3 coding sequence is TGTGCCAGCAGGCAGGACAGGCCTTACACTGAAGCTTTCTTT.

The genes are TRBV15 and TRBJ1-5; tentatively, D is TRBD1 (6 bases). The CDR3 runs to 16 residues. V was clipped by 0 bases and J by 1 base, with 10 bases between them. CDR1 and CDR2 from the germline V gene are LNHNV and YYDKDF (reference sequence). In DNA, the CDR3 is TGTGCCACCAGCAGAGATAGGGGACAAAGCAATCAGCCCCAGCATTTT. Its protein is CATSRDRGQSNQPQHF. The variable domain in full, with the rest retrieved from reference TRBV15 and TRBJ1-5, is DAMVIQNPRYQVTQFGKPVTLSCSQTLNHNVMYWYQQKSSQAPKLLFHYYDKDFNNEADTPDNFQSRRPNTSFCFLDIRSPGLGDTAMYLCATSRDRGQSNQPQHFGDGTRLSIL.

The CDR3 spells CASSDNGGYNEQFF. CDR3 bases: TGTGCCAGCAGTGATAACGGGGGCTACAATGAGCAGTTCTTC. This rearrangement joins TRBV27 to TRBJ2-1; TRBD2 might be the D (6 bases). This CDR3 is built from 14 residues. V was pared by 5 bases and J by 3 bases, with 11 bases between. CDR1 is MNHEY and CDR2 is SMNVEV in the germline V gene (reference sequence).

The chain uses TRBV2 and TRBJ1-5, with TRBD1 matching 9 bases. Germline V lookup: CDR1 SNHLY, CDR2 FYNNEI. V lost 5 bases to trimming and J lost 0 bases; unmatched junction nucleotides: 5. The length of the CDR3 is 16 residues. The CDR3 here is CASSHGQGISNQPQHF. The CDR3 DNA follows: TGTGCCAGCAGTCACGGACAGGGGATTAGCAATCAGCCCCAGCATTTT.

There are a few counts of this clone. The V call is TRBV19, the J call TRBJ2-3, with TRBD2 identical over 8 bases. After removal of 6 bases from V and 3 bases from J, the junction contained 8 bases not matched to a gene. The CDR3 contains 15 residues. Germline V gives CDR1 LNHDA, CDR2 SQIVND (reference sequence). DNA for the CDR3: TGTGCCAGTAGAAAACCGGGACTAGTGACAGATACGCAGTATTTT. Its protein is CASRKPGLVTDTQYF.